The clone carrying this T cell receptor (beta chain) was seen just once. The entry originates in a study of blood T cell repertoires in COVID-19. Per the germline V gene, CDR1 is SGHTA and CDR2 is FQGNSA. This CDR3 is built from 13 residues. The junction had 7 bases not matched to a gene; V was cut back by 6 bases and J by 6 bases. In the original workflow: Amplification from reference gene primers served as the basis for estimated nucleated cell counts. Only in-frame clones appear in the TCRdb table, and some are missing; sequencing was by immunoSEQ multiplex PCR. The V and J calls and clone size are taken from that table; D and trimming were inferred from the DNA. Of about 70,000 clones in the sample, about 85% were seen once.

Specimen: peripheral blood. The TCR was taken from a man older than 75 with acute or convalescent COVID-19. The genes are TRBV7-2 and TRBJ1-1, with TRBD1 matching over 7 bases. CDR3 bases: TGTGCCAGCAGTCAGACAGGGAGTCCTGAAGCTTTCTTT. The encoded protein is CASSQTGSPEAFF.